This T cell receptor (beta chain) was retrieved from a study of long-term antiretroviral therapy in people with HIV. Study context: Collection dates of the earliest samples fall about a decade before the 2015 immediate-ART recommendation.

Every HIV-positive participant received treatment in the United States. This CDR3 has 13 residues. CDR1 ENHRY and CDR2 SYGVKD come from the germline V gene. V trimming: 6 bases; J trimming: 3 bases; junction bases outside the gene matches: 3. Runs used v3.0 of the immunoSEQ assay and were done at survey level. Generated by immunoSEQ multiplex PCR, the TCRdb table keeps only in-frame clones and is missing some. This repertoire shows around 16,000 clones, less than 95% found once; its top ten account for 4.6%. The receptor was derived from a woman aged 45-65 years with HIV. This chain connects TRBV10-3 to TRBJ2-3, with TRBD1 identical over 7 bases. This sample comprised unsorted PBMCs, obtained just under 6.5 years after starting antiretroviral therapy. The CDR3: CAISRDRTDTQYF. The CDR3 bases are TGTGCCATCAGCCGGGACAGAACAGATACGCAGTATTTT.